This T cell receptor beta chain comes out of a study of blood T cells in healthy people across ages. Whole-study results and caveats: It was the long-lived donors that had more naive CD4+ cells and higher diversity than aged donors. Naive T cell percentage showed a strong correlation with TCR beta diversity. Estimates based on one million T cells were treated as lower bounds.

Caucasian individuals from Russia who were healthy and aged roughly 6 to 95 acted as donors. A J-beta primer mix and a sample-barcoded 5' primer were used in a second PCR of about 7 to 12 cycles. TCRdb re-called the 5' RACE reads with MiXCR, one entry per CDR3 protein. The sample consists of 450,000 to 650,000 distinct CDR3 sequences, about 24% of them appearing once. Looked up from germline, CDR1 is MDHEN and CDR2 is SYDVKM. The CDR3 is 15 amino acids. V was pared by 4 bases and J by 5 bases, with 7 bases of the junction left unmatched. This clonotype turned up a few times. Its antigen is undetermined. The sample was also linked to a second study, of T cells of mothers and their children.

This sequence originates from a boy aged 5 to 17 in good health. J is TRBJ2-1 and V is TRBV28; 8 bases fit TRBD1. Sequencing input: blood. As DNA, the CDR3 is TGTGCCAGCAGTTCCCGAGGGACAGGAGACAATGAGCAGTTCTTC. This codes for CASSSRGTGDNEQFF. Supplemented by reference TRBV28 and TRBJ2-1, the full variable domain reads DVKVTQSSRYLVKRTGEKVFLECVQDMDHENMFWYRQDPGLGLRLIYFSYDVKMKEKGDIPEGYSVSREKKERFSLILESASTNQTSMYLCASSSRGTGDNEQFFGPGTRLTVL.